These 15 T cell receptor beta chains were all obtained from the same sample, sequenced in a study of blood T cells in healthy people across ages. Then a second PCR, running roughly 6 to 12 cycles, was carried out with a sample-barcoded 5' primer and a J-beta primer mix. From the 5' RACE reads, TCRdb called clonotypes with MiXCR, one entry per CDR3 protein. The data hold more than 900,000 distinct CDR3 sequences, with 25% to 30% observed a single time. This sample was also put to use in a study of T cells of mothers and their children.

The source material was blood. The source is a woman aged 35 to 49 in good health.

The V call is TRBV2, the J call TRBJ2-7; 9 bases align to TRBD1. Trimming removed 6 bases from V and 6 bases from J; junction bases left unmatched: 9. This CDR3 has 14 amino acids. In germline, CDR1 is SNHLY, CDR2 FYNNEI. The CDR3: CASSSGQGPSEQYF. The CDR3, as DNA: TGTGCCAGCAGCTCGGGACAGGGTCCCAGCGAGCAGTACTTC. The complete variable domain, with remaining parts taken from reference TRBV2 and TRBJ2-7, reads EPEVTQTPSHQVTQMGQEVILRCVPISNHLYFYWYRQILGQKVEFLVSFYNNEISEKSEIFDDQFSVERPDGSNFTLKIRSTKLEDSAMYFCASSSGQGPSEQYFGPGTRLTVT.

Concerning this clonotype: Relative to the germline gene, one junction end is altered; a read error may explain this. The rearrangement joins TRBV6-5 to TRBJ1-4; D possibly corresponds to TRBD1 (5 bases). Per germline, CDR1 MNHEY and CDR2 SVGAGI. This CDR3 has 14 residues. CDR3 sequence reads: CASRSRVENEKRFF. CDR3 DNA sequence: TGTGCCAGCAGGAGCAGGGTGGAAAATGAAAAACGGTTTTTT.

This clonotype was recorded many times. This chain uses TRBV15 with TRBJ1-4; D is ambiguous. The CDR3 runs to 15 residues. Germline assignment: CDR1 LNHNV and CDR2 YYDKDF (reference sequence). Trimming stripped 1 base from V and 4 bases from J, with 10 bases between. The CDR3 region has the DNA TGTGCCACCAGCAGAGGAAACGGGGTTAATGAAAAACTGTTTTTT. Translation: CATSRGNGVNEKLFF.

Written as DNA, the CDR3 is TGTGCCAGCAGGCCGACAGGGTCTGGCGAGCAGTACTTC. This codes for CASRPTGSGEQYF. This chain connects TRBV28 to TRBJ2-7, with 7 positions matching TRBD1. Unmatched junction bases numbered 8, after V lost 6 bases and J lost 6 bases. Germline-derived CDR1 and CDR2 are MDHEN and SYDVKM. The length of the CDR3 is 13 residues. The whole variable domain, remainder taken from reference TRBV28 and TRBJ2-7, is DVKVTQSSRYLVKRTGEKVFLECVQDMDHENMFWYRQDPGLGLRLIYFSYDVKMKEKGDIPEGYSVSREKKERFSLILESASTNQTSMYLCASRPTGSGEQYFGPGTRLTVT.

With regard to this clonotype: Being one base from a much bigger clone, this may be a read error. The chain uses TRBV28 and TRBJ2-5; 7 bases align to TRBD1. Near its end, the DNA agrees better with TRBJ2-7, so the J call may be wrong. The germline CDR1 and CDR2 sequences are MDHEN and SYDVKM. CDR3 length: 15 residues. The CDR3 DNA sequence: TGTGCCAGCAGTTTAGTGGGGCGACAGGGAAACGAGCAGTACTTC. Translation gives CASSLVGRQGNEQYF.

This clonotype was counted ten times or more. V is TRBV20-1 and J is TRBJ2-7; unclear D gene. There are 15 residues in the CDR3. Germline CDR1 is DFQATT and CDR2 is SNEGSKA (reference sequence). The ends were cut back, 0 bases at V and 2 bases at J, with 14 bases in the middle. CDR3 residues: CSARDLQPLTYEQYF. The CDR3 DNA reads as TGCAGTGCTAGAGATCTACAGCCCCTGACCTACGAGCAGTACTTC.

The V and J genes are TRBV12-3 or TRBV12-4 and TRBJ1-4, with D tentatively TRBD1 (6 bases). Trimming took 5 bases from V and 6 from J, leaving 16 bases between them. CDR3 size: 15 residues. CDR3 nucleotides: TGTGCCAGCAGTCTATACGGGGGGCGGGATGAAAAACTGTTTTTT. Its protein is CASSLYGGRDEKLFF.

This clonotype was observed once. The CDR3 nucleotides read TGTGCCAGCAGTTTTGGGAGGGTGGCTGGCTACACCTTC. It codes for CASSFGRVAGYTF. The chain has TRBV12-3 or TRBV12-4 and TRBJ1-2; D is undetermined. The length of the CDR3 is 13 residues. V was trimmed by 3 bases and J by 7 bases, leaving 12 bases between them.

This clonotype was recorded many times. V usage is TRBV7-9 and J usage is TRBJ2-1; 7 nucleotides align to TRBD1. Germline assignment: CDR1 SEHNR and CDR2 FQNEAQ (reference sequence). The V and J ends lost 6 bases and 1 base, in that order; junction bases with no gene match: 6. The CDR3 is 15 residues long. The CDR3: CASSPRDSSYNEQFF. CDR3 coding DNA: TGTGCCAGCAGTCCCCGGGACAGTTCCTACAATGAGCAGTTCTTC. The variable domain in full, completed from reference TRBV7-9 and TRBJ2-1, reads DTGVSQNPRHKITKRGQNVTFRCDPISEHNRLYWYRQTLGQGPEFLTYFQNEAQLEKSRLLSDRFSAERPKGSFSTLEIQRTEQGDSAMYLCASSPRDSSYNEQFFGPGTRLTVL.

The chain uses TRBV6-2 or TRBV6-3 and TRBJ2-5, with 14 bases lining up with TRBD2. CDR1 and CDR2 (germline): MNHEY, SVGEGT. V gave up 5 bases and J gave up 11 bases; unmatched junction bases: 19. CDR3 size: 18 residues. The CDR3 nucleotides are TGTGCCAGCAGTCCAAAGCCCCGACTAGCGGGGGGGCCTAATGAGCAGTACTTC. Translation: CASSPKPRLAGGPNEQYF.

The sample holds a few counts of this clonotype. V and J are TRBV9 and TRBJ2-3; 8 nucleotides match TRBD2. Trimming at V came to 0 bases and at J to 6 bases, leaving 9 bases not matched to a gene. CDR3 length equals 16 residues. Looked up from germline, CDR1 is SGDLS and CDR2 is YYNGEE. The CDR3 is CASSVGAGTSADTQYF. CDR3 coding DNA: TGTGCCAGCAGCGTAGGGGCCGGGACTAGTGCTGATACGCAGTATTTT.

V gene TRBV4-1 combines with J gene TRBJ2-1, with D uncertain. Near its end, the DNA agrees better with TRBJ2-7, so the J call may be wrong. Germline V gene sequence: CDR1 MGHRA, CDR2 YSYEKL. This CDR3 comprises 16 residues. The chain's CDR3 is CASNPLHVSSYNEQYF. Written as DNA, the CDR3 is TGCGCCAGCAACCCCCTCCACGTCAGCTCCTACAATGAGCAGTACTTC.

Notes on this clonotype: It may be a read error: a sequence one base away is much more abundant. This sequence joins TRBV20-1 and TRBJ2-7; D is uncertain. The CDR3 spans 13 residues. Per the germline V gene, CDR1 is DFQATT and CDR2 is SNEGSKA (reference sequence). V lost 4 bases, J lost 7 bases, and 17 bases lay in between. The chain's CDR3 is CSAIRQLWWEQYF. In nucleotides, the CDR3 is TGCAGTGCTATTCGGCAGCTCTGGTGGGAGCAGTACTTC.

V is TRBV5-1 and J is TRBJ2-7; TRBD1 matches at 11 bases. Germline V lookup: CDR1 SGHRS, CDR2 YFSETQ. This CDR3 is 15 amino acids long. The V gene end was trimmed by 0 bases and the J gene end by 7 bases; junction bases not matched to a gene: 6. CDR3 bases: TGCGCCAGCAGCTTGGGGACAGGGGGCTTACTGGAGCAGTACTTC. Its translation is CASSLGTGGLLEQYF.

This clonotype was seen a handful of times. The CDR3 sequence: CASGSGGWEQFF. The CDR3 coding sequence is TGTGCTAGTGGTTCTGGGGGCTGGGAGCAGTTCTTC. V and J are TRBV12-5 and TRBJ2-1; D may be TRBD1 (6 bases). Looked up from germline, CDR1 is LGHNT and CDR2 is FRNRAP. V was clipped by 4 bases and J by 10 bases, with 11 bases between them. There are 12 residues in the CDR3.